This TCR beta chain was profiled in a study of T cell responses to AZD1222 COVID-19 vaccine. Study-wide results and caveats: Clonal diversity may have been underestimated, and the donors were mostly white British, with more females than males.

Germline V gene lookup returns CDR1 MDHEN and CDR2 SYDVKM. CDR3 size: 15 residues. The V gene lost 5 bases and the J gene lost 1 base, with 14 bases spanning the gap. The protocol was immunoSEQ multiplex PCR, while the TCRdb copy is restricted to in-frame clones and leaves out a portion. Of roughly 150,000 clones listed, around 90% are singletons. There are a few counts of this clone. Antigen: not known. Here the sequenced sample was peripheral blood, taken on day 0 of AZD1222 vaccination. This TCR came from an adult in good health. The chain has TRBV28 and TRBJ1-1, with a weak D call TRBD1 (6 bases). In DNA form, the CDR3 reads TGTGCCAGCAGTACCCGGGGAGGGGGGAACACTGAAGCTTTCTTT. It is translated as CASSTRGGGNTEAFF.